This T cell receptor (beta chain) was sequenced in a study of blood T cell repertoires in COVID-19. This CDR3 is 15 amino acids long. Trimming left V 4 bases short and J 1 base short, with 13 bases between. Germline V lookup: CDR1 LGHNA, CDR2 YNFKEQ. Sequencing used immunoSEQ multiplex PCR; TCRdb keeps in-frame clones, though not all of them. The repertoire holds roughly 340,000 clones, with about 90% as singletons. The source is a woman younger than 45 with COVID-19, enrolled during active disease. The chain combines TRBV4-2 with TRBJ1-2; D is uncertain. The specimen sequenced was peripheral blood. The CDR3 loop is CASSLHEELNYGYTF. In DNA, the CDR3 is TGTGCCAGCAGCCTACACGAGGAACTTAACTATGGCTACACCTTC.